This T cell receptor beta chain appears in the sequencing data of a study of shared clonotypes between healthy human individuals. The repertoire was sequenced with immunoSEQ multiplex PCR; TCRdb's copy has only in-frame clones and lacks some. Here the sample spans roughly 1,000,000 clones, approximately 80% being singletons. The origin of this receptor is a man aged 18 to 30 in good health. Some clones in this sample may be carry-over from other donors' samples. Sequencing was done on a sample of memory CD4+ T cells from PBMCs. Subset denoted: CD45RA-negative fraction.

In nucleotides, the CDR3 is TGCGCCAGCAGCTTGGGATCCGCAGGAGCGACCACTGGCTACACCTTC. As protein: CASSLGSAGATTGYTF. V is TRBV5-1 and J is TRBJ1-2; D call uncertain. The CDR3 has 16 residues. Germline values: CDR1 SGHRS, CDR2 YFSETQ. V lost 0 bases, J lost 7 bases, and 19 bases lay in between. The whole variable domain, filled in from reference TRBV5-1 and TRBJ1-2, reads KAGVTQTPRYLIKTRGQQVTLSCSPISGHRSVSWYQQTPGQGLQFLFEYFSETQRNKGNFPGRFSGRQFSNSRSEMNVSTLELGDSALYLCASSLGSAGATTGYTFGSGTRLTVV.